This T cell receptor (beta chain) was observed in a study of post-analysis software for immune sequencing data (dated by TCRdb to the mid-2010s). Broadly, across the study: The recorded disease courses included relapsing-remitting, secondary progressive and progressive-relapsing multiple sclerosis, and some patients had no subtype annotation. The patient repertoires were compared against approximately ten previously published healthy control repertoires obtained from donors aged 6 to 25 years. A subset of samples was prepared in parallel using single-end sample barcoding, then pooled and co-amplified after Illumina adapter ligation. What the authors observed across the whole study: Normalized Chao1 diversity was significantly lower in multiple sclerosis patients than controls, suggesting substantial peripheral T-cell clonal expansion. The multiple sclerosis patient group was slightly younger than the control group. Direct clustering with F measure showed strong co-clustering of samples prepared in the same batch, prompting a batch-effect correction. Significantly higher frequencies in patients than in controls were found for roughly five TRBV segments, including TRBV5-6, TRBV5-1 and TRBV20-1.

To demonstrate the VDJtools post-analysis software, the study profiled TCR beta repertoires from the peripheral blood of about 13 young patients with multiple sclerosis. The multiple sclerosis patients were children and adolescents ranging in age from roughly 6 to 16 years. Including the terminal cysteine and phenylalanine, the CDR3 comprises 13 residues. Kept here is only the CDR3 DNA, which spans 39 bases and is read in frame from base 1. This clonotype is a singleton in its sample. Its antigen is unknown. This may stem from a read error, because a much larger clone lies one nucleotide away. Library preparation used PCR. Sequencing instrument: Illumina HiSeq 2500. To reduce PCR and sequencing biases, unique molecular identifiers were incorporated into the TCR beta cDNA libraries. Some 500,000 cDNA molecules were obtained per 1 to 10 million input T cells, so each molecule approximated one T cell. Patient libraries were prepared and sequenced with the same protocol used for the earlier healthy control dataset. Samples belonging to the same batch were prepared together, multiplexed and sequenced on a shared HiSeq lane. Regarding the original processing steps: Raw barcoded reads were processed with MIGEC, discarding single-read molecular identifier groups before consensus assembly and CDR3 extraction. Clonotype tables were post-analysed with VDJtools, and diversity was normalized by down-sampling all datasets to the smallest sample size. In repertoire overlap clustering, CDR3 amino acid sequences, but not nucleotide sequences, were matched to correct batch-related cross-sample contamination. Clones were called with MiXCR by TCRdb after fastp trimmed the public reads at Q25, and only in-frame beta chains were retained. Rows are unified per CDR3 protein, each entry keeping the most common DNA and genes. The V and J calls, along with clone size, are taken from TCRdb and not from the paper's own processing. In this sample the table shows about 500,000 distinct CDR3 sequences, 40% to 55% of which occur a single time. Of the sample, roughly an eighth falls within the top ten clones.

This TCR derives from a girl aged 5-17 years with multiple sclerosis. The material sequenced was blood. The V and J segments used are TRBV12-3 or TRBV12-4 and TRBJ2-7; TRBD2 is a possible D gene, resting on 6 matching bases. The DNA is TGTGCCAGCAGTTACCGGGACTCCTACGAGCAGCACTTC. It codes for CASSYRDSYEQHF.